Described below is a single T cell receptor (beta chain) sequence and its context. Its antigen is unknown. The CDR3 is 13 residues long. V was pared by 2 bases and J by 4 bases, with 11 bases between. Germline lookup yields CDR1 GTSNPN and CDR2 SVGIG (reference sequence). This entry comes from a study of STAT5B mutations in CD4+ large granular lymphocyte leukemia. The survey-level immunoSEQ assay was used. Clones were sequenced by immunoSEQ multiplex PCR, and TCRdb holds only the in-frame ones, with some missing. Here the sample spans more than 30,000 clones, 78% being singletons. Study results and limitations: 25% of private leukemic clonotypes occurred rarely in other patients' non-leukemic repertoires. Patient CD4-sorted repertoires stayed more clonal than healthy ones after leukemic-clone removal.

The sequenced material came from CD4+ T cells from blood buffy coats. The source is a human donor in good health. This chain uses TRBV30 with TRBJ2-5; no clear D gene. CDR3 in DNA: TGTGCCTGGAGTAACCTAGTCAGAGAGACCCAGTACTTC. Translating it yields CAWSNLVRETQYF.